Presented here are 16 T cell receptor beta chains from one specimen sequenced in a study of blood T cell repertoires in COVID-19. Only in-frame clones appear in the TCRdb table, and some are missing; sequencing was by immunoSEQ multiplex PCR. The data show about 220,000 clones, roughly 85% seen once. Material: peripheral blood. These receptors were taken from a woman in her sixties or seventies with COVID-19, enrolled during active disease.

The chain couples TRBV7-2 to TRBJ2-3; no definite D call. V was clipped by 8 bases and J by 6 bases, with 9 bases between them. The germline gives CDR1 SGHTA, CDR2 FQGNSA. This CDR3 comprises 11 residues. The CDR3 DNA reads as TGTGCCAGCCGCTCCGGTGATACGCAGTATTTT. Translating gives CASRSGDTQYF. Variable domain in full (rest from reference TRBV7-2 and TRBJ2-3): GAGVSQSPSNKVTEKGKDVELRCDPISGHTALYWYRQSLGQGLEFLIYFQGNSAPDKSGLPSDRFSAERTGGSVSTLTIQRTQQEDSAVYLCASRSGDTQYFGPGTRLTVL.

CDR3 bases: TGTGCCAGCAGGCGTGACAGGACGTGGGATCAGCCCCAGCATTTT. Translated, it gives CASRRDRTWDQPQHF. The chain recombines TRBV6-5 with TRBJ1-5, with D possibly matching TRBD1 (6 bases). The germline gives CDR1 MNHEY, CDR2 SVGAGI. Trimming removed 6 bases at V and 5 bases at J, with 17 bases between. There are 15 residues in the CDR3.

The chain employs TRBV5-8 and TRBJ2-3; the match to TRBD2 covers 10 bases. The CDR3 runs to 15 residues. V gave up 0 bases and J gave up 3 bases; unmatched junction bases: 1. In germline, CDR1 is SGHTS, CDR2 YDEGEE. CDR3 nucleotides: TGTGCCAGCAGCTTGGGGGGACTAGCGACAGATACGCAGTATTTT. It specifies CASSLGGLATDTQYF.

J is TRBJ1-1 and V is TRBV7-8; 7 bases fit TRBD1. Trimming took 6 bases from V and 0 from J; bases not matched to a gene: 4. The CDR3 runs 14 residues. Germline V gives CDR1 SGHVS, CDR2 FQNEAQ. CDR3 sequence: CASRLGQLNTEAFF. The CDR3 DNA is TGTGCCAGCAGGCTGGGACAGCTGAACACTGAAGCTTTCTTT.

V usage is TRBV2 and J usage is TRBJ2-7; 7 positions match TRBD2. V shed 0 bases, J shed 3 bases, and the junction held 11 bases outside the gene matches. CDR1 is SNHLY, CDR2 FYNNEI, per germline. The CDR3 sequence is 17 residues long. Here the CDR3 reads CASSEAGGRRDHYEQYF. The DNA of the CDR3 is TGTGCCAGCAGTGAAGCGGGAGGGAGGAGGGACCACTACGAGCAGTACTTC.

The rearrangement joins TRBV7-9 to TRBJ1-5; D possibly corresponds to TRBD1 (5 bases). V was shortened by 0 bases and J by 7 bases, with 10 bases between the two germline ends. Germline V gene lookup returns CDR1 SEHNR and CDR2 FQNEAQ (reference sequence). This CDR3 region has 14 residues. The CDR3 nucleotides read TGTGCCAGCAGCTTAGCGGGGGGAAGCCAGCCCCAGCATTTT. This translates into CASSLAGGSQPQHF.

The chain is built from TRBV19 and TRBJ1-1; D might be TRBD1 (6 bases). The CDR3 has 15 amino acids. CDR1 and CDR2 from the germline V gene are LNHDA and SQIVND (reference sequence). V lost 4 bases and J lost 5, with 17 bases in between. The CDR3 bases are TGTGCCAGTAGTACGGGAGGCAGGGGTGAGACTGAAGCTTTCTTT. Its protein is CASSTGGRGETEAFF.

The chain uses TRBV9 and TRBJ2-7, with 12 bases fitting TRBD2. Trimming removed 0 bases from V and 2 bases from J; junction bases left unmatched: 9. CDR1 is SGDLS and CDR2 is YYNGEE in the germline V gene. This CDR3 contains 18 residues. The CDR3 region is CASSVGPGTSGPTYEQYF. For the CDR3, the DNA is TGTGCCAGCAGCGTAGGGCCGGGGACTAGCGGGCCTACCTACGAGCAGTACTTC.

The chain employs TRBV24-1 and TRBJ1-3; 7 nucleotides match TRBD1. V was clipped by 7 bases and J by 0 bases; unmatched bases: 5. This CDR3 comprises 15 residues. CDR1 KGHDR and CDR2 SFDVKD come from the germline V gene. The CDR3 protein is CATSPTGDSGNTIYF. CDR3 nucleotide sequence: TGTGCCACCAGCCCAACAGGGGACTCTGGAAACACCATATATTTT.

The count of this clone is one. The chain uses TRBV11-2 and TRBJ2-3; D not resolved. Trimming removed 2 bases at V and 2 bases at J, with 8 bases between. The CDR3 has 14 amino acids. The germline CDR1 and CDR2 sequences are SGHAT and FQNNGV. As DNA, the CDR3 is TGTGCCAGCAGCTTACTTAGCTTCACAGATACGCAGTATTTT. The encoded protein is CASSLLSFTDTQYF.

Details on this clone: The junction shows a germline mismatch at one end, possibly a read error. The chain uses TRBV7-8 and TRBJ1-6; D is uncertain. Germline CDR1 is SGHVS and CDR2 is FQNEAQ. The CDR3 sequence is 16 residues long. Written as DNA, the CDR3 is TGTGCCAGCACCTTAGTAGGTGGGCTTACTAATTCACCCCTCCACTTT. It is translated as CASTLVGGLTNSPLHF.

The chain combines TRBV5-1 with TRBJ1-1; 12 bases agree with TRBD1. The germline V gene encodes CDR1 SGHRS and CDR2 YFSETQ. V lost 4 bases to trimming and J lost 4 bases; unmatched junction nucleotides: 5. The CDR3 is 15 amino acids. The CDR3 is CASSGGQGAFTEAFF. The CDR3 DNA is TGCGCCAGCAGCGGGGGACAGGGGGCCTTCACTGAAGCTTTCTTT.

This clone was seen just once. This chain links TRBV7-2 with TRBJ1-2; unclear D gene. Trimming took off 5 bases at V and 2 bases at J, with 18 bases between the two ends. The germline V gene encodes CDR1 SGHTA and CDR2 FQGNSA. The CDR3 is made up of 16 amino acids. CDR3 coding DNA: TGTGCCAGCAGCCCTAACCCGCCCAGGCCCAACTATGGCTACACCTTC. Its translation is CASSPNPPRPNYGYTF.

The chain is built from TRBV11-2 and TRBJ2-3; 7 bases match TRBD2. This CDR3 spans 17 amino acids. J lost 3 bases, V lost 1 base, and 10 bases had no gene match. Germline V CDR1 and CDR2: SGHAT, FQNNGV. CDR3 loop: CASSLGPGGRLTDTQYF. For the CDR3, the DNA is TGTGCCAGCAGCTTAGGGCCAGGCGGGAGACTTACAGATACGCAGTATTTT.

A few counts support this clone. V gene TRBV6-2 or TRBV6-3 combines with J gene TRBJ1-2; 11 positions agree with TRBD1. The CDR3 has 16 residues. Looked up from germline, CDR1 is MNHEY and CDR2 is SVGEGT. V was clipped by 3 bases and J by 3 bases; unmatched bases: 6. For the CDR3, the DNA is TGTGCCAGCAGTTATCTGGACAGGGGGCCTGACTATGGCTACACCTTC. Residues: CASSYLDRGPDYGYTF.

The chain is built from TRBV7-2 and TRBJ2-4, with D perhaps matching TRBD1 (6 bases). V was cut by 7 bases and J by 0 bases, with 13 bases left in between. The CDR3 has 15 residues. Germline CDR1 SGHTA, CDR2 FQGNSA. The DNA for the CDR3 is TGTGCCAGCACCAGGGGTTCCCTAGCCAAAAACATTCAGTACTTC. As protein: CASTRGSLAKNIQYF.